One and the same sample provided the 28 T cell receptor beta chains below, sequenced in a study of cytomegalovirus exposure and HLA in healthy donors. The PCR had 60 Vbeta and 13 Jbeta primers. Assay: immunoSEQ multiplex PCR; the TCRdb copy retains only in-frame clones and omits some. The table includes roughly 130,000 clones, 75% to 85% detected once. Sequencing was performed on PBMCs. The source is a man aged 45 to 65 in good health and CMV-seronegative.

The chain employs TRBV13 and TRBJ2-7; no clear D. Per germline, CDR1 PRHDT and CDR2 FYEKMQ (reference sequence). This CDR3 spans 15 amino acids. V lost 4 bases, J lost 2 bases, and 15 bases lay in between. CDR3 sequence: CASSSFRTVPYEQYF. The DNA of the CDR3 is TGTGCCAGCAGCTCCTTCAGAACAGTCCCCTACGAGCAGTACTTC.

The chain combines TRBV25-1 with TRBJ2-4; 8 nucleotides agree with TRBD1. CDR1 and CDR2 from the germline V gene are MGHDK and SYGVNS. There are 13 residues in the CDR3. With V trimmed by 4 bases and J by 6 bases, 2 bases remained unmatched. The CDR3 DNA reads TGTGCCAGCAGTGGACAGGGGACAAACATTCAGTACTTC. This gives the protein CASSGQGTNIQYF. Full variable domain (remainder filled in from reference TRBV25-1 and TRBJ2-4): EADIYQTPRYLVIGTGKKITLECSQTMGHDKMYWYQQDPGMELHLIHYSYGVNSTEKGDLSSESTVSRIRTEHFPLTLESARPSHTSQYLCASSGQGTNIQYFGAGTRLSVL.

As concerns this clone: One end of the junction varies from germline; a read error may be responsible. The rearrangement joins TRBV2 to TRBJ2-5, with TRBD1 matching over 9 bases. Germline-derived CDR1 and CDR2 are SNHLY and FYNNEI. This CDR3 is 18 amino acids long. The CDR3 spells CASSQAKRMGQGQETQYF. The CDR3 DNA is TGTGCCAGCAGTCAAGCTAAGCGAATGGGACAGGGCCAAGAGACCCAGTACTTC.

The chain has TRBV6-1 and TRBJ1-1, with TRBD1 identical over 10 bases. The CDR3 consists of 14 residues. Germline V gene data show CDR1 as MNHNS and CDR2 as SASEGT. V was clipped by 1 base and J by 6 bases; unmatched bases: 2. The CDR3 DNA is TGTGCCAGCAGTGAAGGCGGGACAGGGGCTGAAGCTTTCTTT. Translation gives CASSEGGTGAEAFF.

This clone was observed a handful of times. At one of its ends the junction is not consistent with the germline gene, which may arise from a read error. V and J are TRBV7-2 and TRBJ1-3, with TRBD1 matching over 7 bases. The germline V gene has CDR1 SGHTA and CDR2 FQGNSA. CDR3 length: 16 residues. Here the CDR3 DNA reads TGTGCCAGCAGCTTACCACCCCGGGACAGTGGACACACCATATATTTT. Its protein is CASSLPPRDSGHTIYF.

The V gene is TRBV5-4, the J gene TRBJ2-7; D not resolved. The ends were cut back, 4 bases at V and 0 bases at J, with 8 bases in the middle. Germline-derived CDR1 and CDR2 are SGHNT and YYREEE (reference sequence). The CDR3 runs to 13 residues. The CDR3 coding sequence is TGTGCCAGCAGCCCGGGTGACTCCTACGAGCAGTACTTC. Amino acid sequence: CASSPGDSYEQYF.

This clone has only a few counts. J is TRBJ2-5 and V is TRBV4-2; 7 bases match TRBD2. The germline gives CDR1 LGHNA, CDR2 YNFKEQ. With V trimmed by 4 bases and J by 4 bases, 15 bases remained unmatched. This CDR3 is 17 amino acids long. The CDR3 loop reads CASSPGGTLRGLETQYF. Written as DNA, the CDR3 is TGTGCCAGCAGCCCGGGGGGTACGTTGCGGGGGTTAGAGACCCAGTACTTC.

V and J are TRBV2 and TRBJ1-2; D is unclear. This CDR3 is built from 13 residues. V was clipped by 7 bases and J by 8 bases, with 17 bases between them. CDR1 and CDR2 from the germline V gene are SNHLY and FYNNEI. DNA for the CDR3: TGTGCCAGCAAGGATAGGGAGGATGGCGGCTACACCTTC. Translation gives CASKDREDGGYTF.

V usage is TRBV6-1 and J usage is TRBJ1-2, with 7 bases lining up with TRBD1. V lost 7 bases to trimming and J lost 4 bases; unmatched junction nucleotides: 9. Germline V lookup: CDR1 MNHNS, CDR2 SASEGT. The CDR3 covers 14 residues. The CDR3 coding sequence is TGTGCCAGCAAGATGGGGCAGGGGGGCTATGGCTACACCTTC. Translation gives CASKMGQGGYGYTF.

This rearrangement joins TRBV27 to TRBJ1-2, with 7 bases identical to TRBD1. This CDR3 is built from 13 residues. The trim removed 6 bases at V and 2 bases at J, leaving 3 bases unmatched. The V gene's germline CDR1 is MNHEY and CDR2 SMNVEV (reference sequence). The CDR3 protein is CASSPTGNYGYTF. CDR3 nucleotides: TGTGCCAGCAGCCCGACAGGGAACTATGGCTACACCTTC.

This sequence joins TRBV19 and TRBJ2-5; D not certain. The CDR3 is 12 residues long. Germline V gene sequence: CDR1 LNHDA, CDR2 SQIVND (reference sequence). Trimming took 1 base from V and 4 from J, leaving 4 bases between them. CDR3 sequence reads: CASSIAGETQYF. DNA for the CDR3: TGTGCCAGTAGTATAGCAGGAGAGACCCAGTACTTC.

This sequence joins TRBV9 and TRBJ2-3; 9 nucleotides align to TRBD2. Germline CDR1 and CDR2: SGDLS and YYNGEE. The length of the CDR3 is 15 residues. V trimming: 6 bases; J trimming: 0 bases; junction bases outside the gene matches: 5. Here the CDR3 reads CASTLAGFSTDTQYF. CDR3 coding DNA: TGTGCCAGCACCCTAGCGGGGTTTAGCACAGATACGCAGTATTTT. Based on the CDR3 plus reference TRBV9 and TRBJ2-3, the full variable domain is DSGVTQTPKHLITATGQRVTLRCSPRSGDLSVYWYQQSLDQGLQFLIQYYNGEERAKGNILERFSAQQFPDLHSELNLSSLELGDSALYFCASTLAGFSTDTQYFGPGTRLTVL.

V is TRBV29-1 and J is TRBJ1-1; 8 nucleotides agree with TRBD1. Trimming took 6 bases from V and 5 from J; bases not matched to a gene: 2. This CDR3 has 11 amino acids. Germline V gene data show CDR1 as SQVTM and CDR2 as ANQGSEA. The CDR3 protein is CSVDRETEAFF. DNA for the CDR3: TGCAGCGTGGACAGGGAAACTGAAGCTTTCTTT.

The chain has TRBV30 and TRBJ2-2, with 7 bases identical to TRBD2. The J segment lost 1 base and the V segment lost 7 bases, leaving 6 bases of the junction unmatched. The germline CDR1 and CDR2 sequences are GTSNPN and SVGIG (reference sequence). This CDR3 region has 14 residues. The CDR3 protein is CASPPGGNTGELFF. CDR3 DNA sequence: TGTGCCTCCCCACCGGGAGGGAACACCGGGGAGCTGTTTTTT. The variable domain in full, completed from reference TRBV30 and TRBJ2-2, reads SQTIHQWPATLVQPVGSPLSLECTVEGTSNPNLYWYRQAAGRGLQLLFYSVGIGQISSEVPQNLSASRPQDRQFILSSKKLLLSDSGFYLCASPPGGNTGELFFGEGSRLTVL.

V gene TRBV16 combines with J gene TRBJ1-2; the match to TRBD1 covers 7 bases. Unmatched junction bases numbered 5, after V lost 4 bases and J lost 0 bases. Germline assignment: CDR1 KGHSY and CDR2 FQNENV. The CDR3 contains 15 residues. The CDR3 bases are TGTGCCAGCAGCCCCCCACAGGGGACTAACTATGGCTACACCTTC. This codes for CASSPPQGTNYGYTF. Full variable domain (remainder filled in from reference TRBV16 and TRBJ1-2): GEEVAQTPKHLVRGEGQKAKLYCAPIKGHSYVFWYQQVLKNEFKFLISFQNENVFDETGMPKERFSAKCLPNSPCSLEIQATKLEDSAVYFCASSPPQGTNYGYTFGSGTRLTVV.

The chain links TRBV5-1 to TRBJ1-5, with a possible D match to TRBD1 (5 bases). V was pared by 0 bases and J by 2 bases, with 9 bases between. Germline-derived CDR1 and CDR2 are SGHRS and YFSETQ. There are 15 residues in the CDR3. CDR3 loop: CASSLEGLGNQPQHF. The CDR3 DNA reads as TGCGCCAGCAGCTTGGAGGGGCTCGGCAATCAGCCCCAGCATTTT.

CDR3 sequence: CASSIRGPGGTEAFF. The DNA for the CDR3 is TGTGCCAGTAGTATCAGGGGCCCGGGAGGCACTGAAGCTTTCTTT. The rearrangement uses TRBV19 and TRBJ1-1, with D perhaps TRBD1 (6 bases). Germline V gene sequence: CDR1 LNHDA, CDR2 SQIVND (reference sequence). V was shortened by 3 bases and J by 4 bases, with 15 bases between the two germline ends. There are 15 residues in the CDR3.

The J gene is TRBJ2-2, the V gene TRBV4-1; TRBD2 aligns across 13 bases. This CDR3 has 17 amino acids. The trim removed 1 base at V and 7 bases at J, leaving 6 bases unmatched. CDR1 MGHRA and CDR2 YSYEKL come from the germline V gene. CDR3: CASSQVARTSGGGELFF. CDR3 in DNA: TGCGCCAGCAGCCAAGTAGCGAGGACTAGCGGGGGCGGGGAGCTGTTTTTT.

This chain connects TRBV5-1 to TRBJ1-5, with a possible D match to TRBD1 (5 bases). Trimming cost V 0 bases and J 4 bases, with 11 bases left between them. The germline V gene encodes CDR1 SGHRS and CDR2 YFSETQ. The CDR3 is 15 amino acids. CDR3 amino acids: CASSLVGVGNQPQHF. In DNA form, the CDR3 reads TGCGCCAGCAGCTTGGTAGGGGTTGGGAATCAGCCCCAGCATTTT.

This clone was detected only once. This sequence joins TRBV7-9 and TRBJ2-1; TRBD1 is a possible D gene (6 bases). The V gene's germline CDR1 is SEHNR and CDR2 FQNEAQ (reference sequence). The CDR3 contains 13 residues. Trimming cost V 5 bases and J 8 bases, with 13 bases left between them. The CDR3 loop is CASSETGYHEQFF. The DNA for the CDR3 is TGTGCCAGCAGCGAGACAGGTTATCATGAGCAGTTCTTC.

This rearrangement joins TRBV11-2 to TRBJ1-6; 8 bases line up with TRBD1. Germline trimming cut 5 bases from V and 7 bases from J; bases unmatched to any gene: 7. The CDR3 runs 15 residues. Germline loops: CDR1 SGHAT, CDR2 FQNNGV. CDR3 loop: CASSKYRGDNSPLHF. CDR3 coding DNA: TGTGCCAGCAGCAAGTACAGGGGGGACAATTCACCCCTCCACTTT.

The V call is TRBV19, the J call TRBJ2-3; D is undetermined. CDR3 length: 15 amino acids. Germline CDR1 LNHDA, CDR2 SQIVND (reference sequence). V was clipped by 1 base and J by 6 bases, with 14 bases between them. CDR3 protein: CASSIGSATWDTQYF. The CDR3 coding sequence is TGTGCCAGTAGTATAGGGAGCGCTACCTGGGATACGCAGTATTTT.

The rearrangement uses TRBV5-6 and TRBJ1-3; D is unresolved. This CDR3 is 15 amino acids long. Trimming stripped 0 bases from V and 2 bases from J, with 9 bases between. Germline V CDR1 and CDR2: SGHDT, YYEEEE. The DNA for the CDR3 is TGTGCCAGCAGCTTGGACCCGGGGACTGGAAACACCATATATTTT. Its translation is CASSLDPGTGNTIYF.

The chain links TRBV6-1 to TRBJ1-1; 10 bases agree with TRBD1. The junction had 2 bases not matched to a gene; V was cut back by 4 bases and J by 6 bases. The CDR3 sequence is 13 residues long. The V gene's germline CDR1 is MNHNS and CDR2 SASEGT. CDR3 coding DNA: TGTGCCAGCAGTGTCGGGACAGGGGCTGAAGCTTTCTTT. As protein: CASSVGTGAEAFF.

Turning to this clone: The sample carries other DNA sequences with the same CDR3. The DNA of the CDR3 is TGTGCCAGCTCACCACCGGACAGGAACACTGAAGCTTTCTTT. It encodes CASSPPDRNTEAFF. This sequence joins TRBV18 and TRBJ1-1; the D gene is possibly TRBD1 (6 bases). This CDR3 comprises 14 residues. The germline CDR1 and CDR2 sequences are KGHSH and LQKENI. The V end lost 0 bases, the J end lost 1 base, and 6 bases lay between the germline ends. The entire variable domain, with the rest obtained from reference TRBV18 and TRBJ1-1, is as follows: NAGVMQNPRHLVRRRGQEARLRCSPMKGHSHVYWYRQLPEEGLKFMVYLQKENIIDESGMPKERFSAEFPKEGPSILRIQQVVRGDSAAYFCASSPPDRNTEAFFGQGTRLTVV.

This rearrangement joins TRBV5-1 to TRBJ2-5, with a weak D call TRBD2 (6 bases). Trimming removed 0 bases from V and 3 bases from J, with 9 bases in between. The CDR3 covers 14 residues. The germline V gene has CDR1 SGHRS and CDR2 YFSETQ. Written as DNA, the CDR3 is TGCGCCAGCAGCTTGGGGGTAGCGGAAGAGACCCAGTACTTC. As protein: CASSLGVAEETQYF.

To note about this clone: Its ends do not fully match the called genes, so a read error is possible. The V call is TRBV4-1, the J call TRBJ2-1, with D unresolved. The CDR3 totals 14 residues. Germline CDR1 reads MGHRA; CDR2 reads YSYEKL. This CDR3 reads CASSRGRSNNEQFF. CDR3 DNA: TGCGCCAGCAGCCGAGGCCGCTCCAACAATGAGCAGTTCTTC.

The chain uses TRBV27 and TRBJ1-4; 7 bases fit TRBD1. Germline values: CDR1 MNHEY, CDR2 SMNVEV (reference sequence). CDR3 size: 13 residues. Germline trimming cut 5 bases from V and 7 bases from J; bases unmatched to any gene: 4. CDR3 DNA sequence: TGTGCCAGCAGTCCCAGGACAGGTGAAAAACTGTTTTTT. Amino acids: CASSPRTGEKLFF.